The 3 T cell receptor beta chains presented below share a single source sample, sequenced in a study of control samples from healthy donors and cancer patients. The data were produced by immunoSEQ multiplex PCR, yet TCRdb's version contains in-frame clones alone and is incomplete. Of some 150,000 clones listed, around 91% were seen once; the top ten hold over 1.2%. The sequenced sample consisted of blood. These receptor sequences come from a woman aged 25 to 39 in good health.

This CDR3 reads CASSQGQWGITDTQYF. In nucleotides, the CDR3 is TGCGCCAGCAGCCAAGGACAGTGGGGTATCACAGATACGCAGTATTTT. This chain uses TRBV4-1 with TRBJ2-3; perhaps TRBD1 as D (5 bases). Trimming removed 1 base at V and 2 bases at J, with 13 bases between. The CDR3 is 16 residues long. Germline V gives CDR1 MGHRA, CDR2 YSYEKL.

The chain has TRBV24-1 and TRBJ1-2; D gene uncertain. Trimming pared 2 bases from V and 3 bases from J, leaving 6 bases between. The CDR3 spans 13 residues. CDR1 is KGHDR and CDR2 is SFDVKD in the germline V gene. The CDR3: CATSDSGDYGYTF. The CDR3 coding sequence is TGTGCCACCAGTGATTCTGGGGACTATGGCTACACCTTC.

This CDR3 is CASSGHLRDRTSGANVLTF. As DNA, the CDR3 is TGTGCCAGCAGTGGGCACCTCCGGGACAGGACCTCTGGGGCCAACGTCCTGACTTTC. The V gene is TRBV27, the J gene TRBJ2-6; 8 nucleotides line up with TRBD1. The CDR3 runs 19 residues. V lost 5 bases to trimming and J lost 0 bases; unmatched junction nucleotides: 12. The germline V gene encodes CDR1 MNHEY and CDR2 SMNVEV (reference sequence). The entire variable domain, with the rest obtained from reference TRBV27 and TRBJ2-6, is as follows: EAQVTQNPRYLITVTGKKLTVTCSQNMNHEYMSWYRQDPGLGLRQIYYSMNVEVTDKGDVPEGYKVSRKEKRNFPLILESPSPNQTSLYFCASSGHLRDRTSGANVLTFGAGSRLTVL.